These T cell receptor beta chains were read from a single sample in a study of blood T cells in healthy people across ages. From the 5' RACE reads, TCRdb called clonotypes with MiXCR, one entry per CDR3 protein. The sample carries some 700,000 distinct CDR3 sequences, about 20% recorded once. The specimen sequenced was blood. The receptors derive from a man in his 70s in good health. The CDR3 runs from the conserved cysteine through the conserved F or W. Each record gives: CDR3 protein, CDR3 DNA, V gene, J gene, D gene, clone size. A D gene is named only where the DNA matches it firmly. A row's size may be missing; if present it is once, few, many or a size class.

CDR3 protein: CSAGGGTPTNEKLFF; CDR3 DNA: TGCAGTGCCGGAGGTGGCACTCCAACTAATGAAAAACTGTTTTTT; V gene: TRBV20-1; J gene: TRBJ1-4; D gene: NA; clone size: NA
CDR3 protein: CASSEIRIVADTQYF; CDR3 DNA: TGTGCCAGCAGTGAAATCCGCATAGTGGCAGATACGCAGTATTTT; V gene: TRBV6-1; J gene: TRBJ2-3; D gene: NA; clone size: many
CDR3 protein: CASSISTANTGELFF; CDR3 DNA: TGTGCCAGCAGCATATCTACCGCGAACACCGGGGAGCTGTTTTTT; V gene: TRBV7-9; J gene: TRBJ2-2; D gene: NA; clone size: many
CDR3 protein: CASSPRGAGANVLTF; CDR3 DNA: TGTGCCAGCAGCCCACGGGGGGCTGGGGCCAACGTCCTGACTTTC; V gene: TRBV12-3/TRBV12-4; J gene: TRBJ2-6; D gene: TRBD2; clone size: NA
CDR3 protein: CAWSVRGGSPLHF; CDR3 DNA: TGTGCCTGGAGTGTCCGCGGGGGCTCACCCCTCCACTTT; V gene: TRBV30; J gene: TRBJ1-6; D gene: NA; clone size: NA
CDR3 protein: CASSLYGTGGNEQFF; CDR3 DNA: TGTGCCAGCAGCTTATACGGGACAGGTGGGAATGAGCAGTTCTTC; V gene: TRBV7-8; J gene: TRBJ2-1; D gene: TRBD1; clone size: few
CDR3 protein: CSAMPGGNTEAFF; CDR3 DNA: TGCAGCGCCATGCCAGGGGGCAACACTGAAGCTTTCTTT; V gene: TRBV29-1; J gene: TRBJ1-1; D gene: TRBD1; clone size: few
CDR3 protein: CASSSYGTSVNNNEQFF; CDR3 DNA: TGTGCCAGCAGCTCTTACGGGACTAGCGTCAATAACAATGAGCAGTTCTTC; V gene: TRBV27; J gene: TRBJ2-1; D gene: TRBD2; clone size: few
CDR3 protein: CAGSTYGGTQETQYF; CDR3 DNA: TGTGCCGGCAGCACTTACGGGGGTACACAAGAGACCCAGTACTTC; V gene: TRBV2; J gene: TRBJ2-5; D gene: NA; clone size: few
CDR3 protein: CASSQALWIAGSEQFF; CDR3 DNA: TGTGCCAGCAGCCAAGCCCTTTGGATAGCGGGTAGTGAGCAGTTCTTC; V gene: TRBV14; J gene: TRBJ2-1; D gene: TRBD2; clone size: NA
CDR3 protein: CASSHIGGTNEKLFF; CDR3 DNA: TGCGCCAGCAGCCACATCGGGGGAACTAATGAAAAACTGTTTTTT; V gene: TRBV5-1; J gene: TRBJ1-4; D gene: NA; clone size: few
CDR3 protein: CASSEASRGETQYF; CDR3 DNA: TGTGCCAGCAGTGAGGCCAGTAGGGGGGAGACCCAGTACTTC; V gene: TRBV2; J gene: TRBJ2-5; D gene: NA; clone size: NA
CDR3 protein: CSARPEGTYYGYTF; CDR3 DNA: TGCAGTGCTAGACCCGAGGGGACCTACTATGGCTACACCTTC; V gene: TRBV20-1; J gene: TRBJ1-2; D gene: NA; clone size: NA
CDR3 protein: CASSYEHWTGGPQHF; CDR3 DNA: TGTGCCAGCAGTTACGAGCACTGGACAGGTGGGCCCCAGCATTTT; V gene: TRBV6-2/TRBV6-3; J gene: TRBJ1-5; D gene: TRBD1; clone size: NA
CDR3 protein: CATHRVEGEKLFF; CDR3 DNA: TGTGCCACCCACAGGGTTGAGGGTGAAAAACTGTTTTTT; V gene: TRBV6-1; J gene: TRBJ1-4; D gene: NA; clone size: few
CDR3 protein: CASFAGILRGRGNEKLFF; CDR3 DNA: TGTGCCAGTTTCGCCGGGATTCTTCGGGGGCGGGGTAATGAAAAACTGTTTTTT; V gene: TRBV19; J gene: TRBJ1-4; D gene: NA; clone size: NA
CDR3 protein: CASSFSGRDSYNEQFF; CDR3 DNA: TGTGCCAGCAGCTTCTCGGGACGGGACTCCTACAATGAGCAGTTCTTC; V gene: TRBV7-3; J gene: TRBJ2-1; D gene: NA; clone size: NA
CDR3 protein: CASSLQAGSTEAFF; CDR3 DNA: TGCGCCAGCAGCTTGCAGGCAGGGAGTACTGAAGCTTTCTTT; V gene: TRBV5-1; J gene: TRBJ1-1; D gene: NA; clone size: many
CDR3 protein: CASSYAGTGFYEQYF; CDR3 DNA: TGTGCCAGCAGTTACGCCGGGACAGGCTTCTACGAGCAGTACTTC; V gene: TRBV6-6; J gene: TRBJ2-7; D gene: TRBD1; clone size: NA
CDR3 protein: CATSLTGQGTQYF; CDR3 DNA: TGTGCCACCAGCTTGACAGGGCAAGGGACCCAGTACTTC; V gene: TRBV15; J gene: TRBJ2-5; D gene: TRBD1; clone size: NA
CDR3 protein: CAISEPGQGDTGELFF; CDR3 DNA: TGTGCCATCAGTGAACCGGGACAGGGGGACACCGGGGAGCTGTTTTTT; V gene: TRBV10-3; J gene: TRBJ2-2; D gene: TRBD1; clone size: NA
CDR3 protein: CASSLAGGGYNEQFF; CDR3 DNA: TGTGCCAGCAGCTTAGCTGGCGGGGGCTACAATGAGCAGTTCTTC; V gene: TRBV5-1; J gene: TRBJ2-1; D gene: TRBD2; clone size: many
CDR3 protein: CASRPGGVRADAQYF; CDR3 DNA: TGTGCCAGCAGGCCAGGGGGCGTAAGGGCAGATGCGCAGTATTTT; V gene: TRBV12-3/TRBV12-4; J gene: TRBJ2-3; D gene: TRBD1; clone size: NA
CDR3 protein: CSARAGAGDEKLFF; CDR3 DNA: TGCAGTGCTAGAGCCGGGGCCGGGGATGAAAAACTGTTTTTT; V gene: TRBV20-1; J gene: TRBJ1-4; D gene: NA; clone size: many
CDR3 protein: CASSPYPEAPDTQYF; CDR3 DNA: TGTGCCAGCAGCCCATATCCAGAAGCTCCAGATACGCAGTATTTT; V gene: TRBV14; J gene: TRBJ2-3; D gene: NA; clone size: NA
CDR3 protein: CSVRSSGASTDTQYF; CDR3 DNA: TGCAGCGTGCGAAGTAGCGGGGCTAGCACAGATACGCAGTATTTT; V gene: TRBV29-1; J gene: TRBJ2-3; D gene: TRBD2; clone size: NA
CDR3 protein: CASSSWVNQPQHF; CDR3 DNA: TGTGCCAGCAGCTCGTGGGTCAATCAGCCCCAGCATTTT; V gene: TRBV7-8; J gene: TRBJ1-5; D gene: NA; clone size: NA
CDR3 protein: CASSSNQGSSGANVLTF; CDR3 DNA: TGTGCCAGCAGCTCAAACCAAGGGAGCTCTGGGGCCAACGTCCTGACTTTC; V gene: TRBV7-2; J gene: TRBJ2-6; D gene: NA; clone size: NA
CDR3 protein: CSARETSGSYGETQYF; CDR3 DNA: TGCAGTGCTAGAGAAACTAGCGGGAGTTACGGGGAGACCCAGTACTTC; V gene: TRBV20-1; J gene: TRBJ2-5; D gene: TRBD2; clone size: few
CDR3 protein: CASSRDRGDFSYNEQFF; CDR3 DNA: TGTGCCAGCAGCCGGGACAGGGGAGATTTCTCCTACAATGAGCAGTTCTTC; V gene: TRBV28; J gene: TRBJ2-1; D gene: TRBD1; clone size: NA
CDR3 protein: CASSSGLAGVLAKNIQYF; CDR3 DNA: TGTGCCAGCAGCTCAGGACTAGCGGGGGTATTGGCCAAAAACATTCAGTACTTC; V gene: TRBV6-2/TRBV6-3; J gene: TRBJ2-4; D gene: TRBD2; clone size: NA
CDR3 protein: CASSERTDQETQYF; CDR3 DNA: TGTGCCAGCAGTGAGAGGACAGACCAAGAGACCCAGTACTTC; V gene: TRBV2; J gene: TRBJ2-5; D gene: NA; clone size: NA
CDR3 protein: CSVEEGPTGTEAFF; CDR3 DNA: TGCAGCGTTGAAGAAGGCCCCACGGGCACTGAAGCTTTCTTT; V gene: TRBV29-1; J gene: TRBJ1-1; D gene: NA; clone size: NA
CDR3 protein: CASSSQTVNTEAFF; CDR3 DNA: TGTGCCAGCAGTTCCCAGACAGTGAACACTGAAGCCTTCTTT; V gene: TRBV12-3/TRBV12-4; J gene: TRBJ1-1; D gene: NA; clone size: NA
CDR3 protein: CASRLSTGPNTEAFF; CDR3 DNA: TGTGCCAGCAGACTCTCGACAGGACCAAACACTGAAGCTTTCTTT; V gene: TRBV2; J gene: TRBJ1-1; D gene: NA; clone size: NA